This T cell receptor (beta chain) was sequenced in a study of blood T cell repertoires in COVID-19. The wider study: Specimens from acute and convalescent COVID-19 originated in the United States, Italy and Spain. Sources were T cells, B-cell-depleted T cells, or PBMCs; the material itself was cDNA or gDNA.

Study processing details: Estimated nucleated cell counts came from reference gene primer amplification. TCRdb's table, derived via immunoSEQ multiplex PCR, lists solely in-frame clones and lacks some. That table supplies the V and J calls and clone size; D and trimming were determined from the DNA. The sample includes fewer than 250,000 clones, around four fifths of them seen just once. The CDR3 is made up of 14 amino acids. Germline V CDR1 and CDR2: SNHLY, FYNNEI. Unmatched junction bases numbered 6, after V lost 8 bases and J lost 2 bases. The chain links TRBV2 to TRBJ2-7; 10 nucleotides line up with TRBD2. The clonotype was recovered from a man between 45 and 60 years old with acute or convalescent COVID-19. Sequenced: peripheral blood. The CDR3 sequence: CASWTSGAPYEQYF. CDR3 coding DNA: TGTGCCAGCTGGACTAGCGGAGCCCCCTACGAGCAGTACTTC.